This T cell receptor beta chain was retrieved from a study of blood T cell repertoires in COVID-19. Sequenced by immunoSEQ multiplex PCR; TCRdb stores in-frame clones only, minus some. In the table there are 150,000 to 200,000 clones, just over 85% of which are singletons. V was clipped by 3 bases and J by 3 bases, with 9 bases between them. The CDR3 has 15 residues. CDR1 is LGHNA and CDR2 is YNFKEQ in the germline V gene. The rearrangement joins TRBV4-2 to TRBJ1-6; D perhaps matches TRBD1 (6 bases). This receptor was taken from a young woman who had recovered from COVID-19. The sample was PBMCs or T cells enriched from blood (not recorded which). The CDR3, as DNA: TGTGCCAGCAGCCACCGACAGGTCTATAATTCACCCCTCCACTTT. Translating it yields CASSHRQVYNSPLHF.